What follows describes a single T cell receptor (beta chain). The data are from a study of T cell responses to AZD1222 COVID-19 vaccine. Generated by immunoSEQ multiplex PCR, the TCRdb table keeps only in-frame clones and is missing some. The data hold around 100,000 clones, with about 90% observed a single time. Germline V gene lookup returns CDR1 KGHSH and CDR2 LQKENI. Trimming took 2 bases from V and 4 from J, leaving 15 bases between them. The CDR3 runs to 16 residues. Sequencing used peripheral blood, obtained on day 0 of AZD1222 vaccination. This sequence originates from an adult in good health. The chain combines TRBV18 with TRBJ1-5; D is perhaps TRBD1 (5 bases). The CDR3 loop reads CASSPSGAGGNQPQHF. CDR3 in DNA: TGTGCCAGCTCACCAAGCGGGGCAGGAGGGAATCAGCCCCAGCATTTT.